This TCR beta chain was retrieved from a study of liver allograft versus peripheral blood T cells (dated by TCRdb to 2018 to 2020). Context from the whole study: The study compared T cell receptor repertoires found within transplanted livers against repertoires in the peripheral blood of liver transplant recipients.

The CDR3 measures 15 amino acids from cysteine to phenylalanine. The entry retains the CDR3 DNA only, 45 bases that are in frame from base 1. The germline V gene (reference sequence) provides CDR1 SGHKS and CDR2 YYEKEE. Relative to germline, V is missing 0 bases and J is missing 7 bases, with 7 bases of the junction outside any gene match. The sequencing machine was an Illumina MiSeq. TCRdb passed the public sequencing reads through fastp at Q25 and MiXCR, retaining productive beta sequences. All rows with the same CDR3 protein become a single entry with the most common DNA and genes. The table for this sample lists over a thousand distinct CDR3 sequences; under 45% of them were counted only once. The ten biggest clones cover less than 80% of the sample. Broader findings and caveats from the paper: T cell receptor repertoires inside liver allografts were reported to differ from those detected in peripheral blood.

This clonotype was observed a few times. This receptor's antigen is unknown. Base quality data are lacking; no much larger clone is found one base away. This clonotype originated in a human patient who had a liver transplant. Once a transplant has taken place, some T cells may be donor derived. This sequence uses TRBV5-5 and TRBJ1-5; TRBD1 lines up with 7 middle nucleotides. The CDR3 here reads CASSLDRGPKQPQHF. The sequenced DNA: TGTGCCAGCAGCTTGGACAGGGGCCCGAAACAGCCCCAGCATTTT.